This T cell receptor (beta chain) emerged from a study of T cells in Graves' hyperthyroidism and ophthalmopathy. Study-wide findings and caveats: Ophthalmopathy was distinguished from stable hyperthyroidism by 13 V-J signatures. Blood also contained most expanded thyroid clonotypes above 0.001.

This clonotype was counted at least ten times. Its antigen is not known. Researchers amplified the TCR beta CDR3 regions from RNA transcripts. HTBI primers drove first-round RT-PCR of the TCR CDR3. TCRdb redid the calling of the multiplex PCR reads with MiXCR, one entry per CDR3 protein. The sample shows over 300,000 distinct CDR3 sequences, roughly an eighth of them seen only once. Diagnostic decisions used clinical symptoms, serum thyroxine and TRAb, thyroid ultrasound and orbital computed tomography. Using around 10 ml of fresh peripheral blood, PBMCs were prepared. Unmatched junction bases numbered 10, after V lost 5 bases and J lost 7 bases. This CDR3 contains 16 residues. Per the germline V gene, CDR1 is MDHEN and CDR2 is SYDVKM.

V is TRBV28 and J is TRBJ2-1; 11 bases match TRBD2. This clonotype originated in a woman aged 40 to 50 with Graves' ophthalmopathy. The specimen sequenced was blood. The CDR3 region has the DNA TGTGCCAGCAGTACTCCGGGACTAGCGGACTTAAATGAGCAGTTCTTC. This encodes CASSTPGLADLNEQFF.